The rows below give T cell receptor beta chains drawn from one sample of a study of T cells expressing NK-cell markers. Each CDR3 protein gets one entry in TCRdb, which reprocessed the 5' RACE reads and gives no DNA. This table holds 120,000 to 150,000 distinct CDR3 sequences. The sequenced sample consisted of blood T cells: a sorted CD56 or NKG2C T cell subset, CD4+ or CD8+ T cells, or bulk PBMC T cells (not recorded which). The receptors were gathered from a man aged 18 to 29 in good health. CDR3s include the opening cysteine and the closing phenylalanine or tryptophan. Fields, in order: V gene, J gene, CDR3 protein.

TRBV10-3	TRBJ2-1	CAISDGLADYNEQFF
TRBV14	TRBJ2-1	CASSHDAGTTSYNEQFF
TRBV7-6	TRBJ1-6	CASTPGTDNSPLHF
TRBV27	TRBJ1-1	CASSLGGPLEAFF
TRBV12-3/TRBV12-4	TRBJ2-5	CASRDRRETQYF
TRBV15	TRBJ2-1	CATSRGGTSGRSNEQFF
TRBV4-1	TRBJ1-2	CASSQGGTDIYGYTF
TRBV12-3/TRBV12-4	TRBJ2-2	CASSLAGPGWTNTGELFF
TRBV6-2/TRBV6-3	TRBJ2-7	CASSYSGTDLSPYEQYF
TRBV2	TRBJ2-2	CASSPVGTGNVGELFF
TRBV11-2	TRBJ1-1	CASSSPMAVANTEAFF
TRBV5-5	TRBJ2-3	CASSFEGRATDTQYF
TRBV12-3/TRBV12-4	TRBJ2-5	CASSVSAGETQYF
TRBV6-1	TRBJ2-7	CASSKPGLPSYEQYF
TRBV19	TRBJ1-3	CASSIGSGAGNTIYF
TRBV4-3	TRBJ2-7	CASSQSRDQGYEQYF
TRBV7-9	TRBJ2-7	CASSSGTPDGGYEQYF
TRBV13	TRBJ2-2	CASSDAGTSGRAGELFF
TRBV12-3/TRBV12-4	TRBJ2-3	CASSFSPGLYTDTQYF
TRBV20-1	TRBJ2-7	CSAERLAGGPEQYF